The clone carrying this T cell receptor beta chain was detected only a few times. The antigen remains undetermined. Cultured CD4+ T-cell DNA underwent Oncomine TCR Beta short-read sequencing. Genomic DNA was isolated from cultured CD4+ T cells. TCRdb called the PCR reads again in MiXCR, with one record for every CDR3 protein. The sample yields 28,000 or so distinct CDR3 sequences, about 39% seen once. Regarding treatment: approximately nine-day PBMC culture with coronavirus spike peptide pools or control peptides (ViraFEST assay). In this cohort, PCR tests turned positive between March and December 2020, predating US Alpha, Beta and Delta variants. The entry originates in a study of vaccination and CD4 T cells after COVID-19. The V and J ends lost 0 bases and 11 bases respectively, with 17 bases between them. The CDR3 is 16 residues long. CDR1 is LNHDA, CDR2 SQIVND, per germline (reference sequence).

What was sequenced was CD4+ T cells from blood, cultured in vitro. This sequence originates from a human donor who had recovered from COVID-19. The chain has TRBV19 and TRBJ1-6; D unresolved. The CDR3 region has the DNA TGTGCCAGTAGTATAGAGTTGGACGACACCTGGGCACCCCTCCACTTT. Protein: CASSIELDDTWAPLHF.